This T cell receptor beta chain originates from a study of CD8+CD57+ T cells in acquired aplastic anemia. Profiles of TCR beta VDJ and CDR3 were generated from a genomic DNA template. In TCRdb, the reads were re-called with MiXCR into one record per CDR3 protein. The sample holds about 160,000 distinct CDR3 sequences, approximately 43% seen once. The sample comprised sorted CD4+, CD8+, or CD8+CD57+ T cells (not recorded which) from PBMCs. The receptor was derived from a human donor in good health.

The CDR3 protein is CATSEAATDEQFF. Here the CDR3 DNA reads TGTGCCACCAGTGAAGCAGCGACCGATGAGCAGTTCTTC. The V call is TRBV24-1, the J call TRBJ2-1; no clear D. Trimming took 4 bases from V and 8 from J, leaving 11 bases between them. From germline, CDR1 is KGHDR and CDR2 SFDVKD. CDR3 length: 13 residues.